The 13 T cell receptor beta chains presented below share a single source sample, sequenced in a study of blood T cell repertoires in COVID-19. Repertoires were generated with immunoSEQ multiplex PCR, while TCRdb's copy carries only in-frame clones and drops some. This table has about 250,000 clones, 87% appearing once. The sequenced sample was peripheral blood. The source of these receptors is a man between 18 and 29 years old with active or convalescent COVID-19.

The chain recombines TRBV29-1 with TRBJ2-7; 7 bases are shared with TRBD1. J was trimmed by 5 bases and V by 5 bases; bases with no gene match: 18. CDR1 SQVTM and CDR2 ANQGSEA come from the germline V gene. The CDR3 has 16 residues. The CDR3 nucleotides are TGCAGCGTTAATAATCAGTGGGGACAGCAGAGTCACGAGCAGTACTTC. Residues: CSVNNQWGQQSHEQYF.

This chain joins TRBV5-4 and TRBJ1-1, with D unresolved. Germline assignment: CDR1 SGHNT and CDR2 YYREEE (reference sequence). The V gene lost 0 bases and the J gene lost 3 bases, with 9 bases spanning the gap. The CDR3 sequence is 14 residues long. The CDR3 is CASSLELGYTEAFF. The CDR3 coding sequence is TGTGCCAGCAGCTTGGAGCTGGGCTACACTGAAGCTTTCTTT.

This rearrangement joins TRBV19 to TRBJ1-4, with 11 bases that match TRBD1. The CDR3 has 16 amino acids. V shed 6 bases and J 7 bases; nucleotides not matched to a gene: 10. From germline, CDR1 is LNHDA and CDR2 SQIVND (reference sequence). CDR3 sequence (DNA): TGTGCCAGTAGAGTGGGACAGGGGGTTCATCGTGAAAAACTGTTTTTT. Protein sequence: CASRVGQGVHREKLFF. The variable domain in full, completed from reference TRBV19 and TRBJ1-4, reads DGGITQSPKYLFRKEGQNVTLSCEQNLNHDAMYWYRQDPGQGLRLIYYSQIVNDFQKGDIAEGYSVSREKKESFPLTVTSAQKNPTAFYLCASRVGQGVHREKLFFGSGTQLSVL.

The J gene is TRBJ1-1, the V gene TRBV30; 7 bases line up with TRBD1. With V trimmed by 3 bases and J by 13 bases, 11 bases remained unmatched. Germline CDR1 GTSNPN, CDR2 SVGIG (reference sequence). The CDR3 contains 12 residues. CDR3 sequence reads: CAWSEDREEGFF. In nucleotides, the CDR3 is TGTGCCTGGAGCGAAGACAGGGAAGAGGGTTTCTTT. Variable domain in full (rest from reference TRBV30 and TRBJ1-1): SQTIHQWPATLVQPVGSPLSLECTVEGTSNPNLYWYRQAAGRGLQLLFYSVGIGQISSEVPQNLSASRPQDRQFILSSKKLLLSDSGFYLCAWSEDREEGFFGQGTRLTVV.

The V gene is TRBV28, the J gene TRBJ2-7, with TRBD2 matching over 7 bases. Trimming at V came to 6 bases and at J to 0 bases, leaving 8 bases not matched to a gene. CDR1 is MDHEN, CDR2 SYDVKM, per germline. The length of the CDR3 is 15 residues. CDR3 loop: CASRSGGVSSYEQYF. The CDR3 coding sequence is TGTGCCAGCAGATCTGGGGGGGTGAGCTCCTACGAGCAGTACTTC.

The chain joins TRBV3-1 (or the pseudogene TRBV3-2) to TRBJ2-3; D ambiguous. The ends were cut back, 4 bases at V and 0 bases at J, with 17 bases in the middle. This CDR3 contains 17 residues. Germline V gene lookup returns CDR1 LGHDT and CDR2 YNNKEL (reference sequence). CDR3 amino acids: CASSPNSRRSSTDTQYF. In DNA form, the CDR3 reads TGTGCCAGCAGCCCCAATAGTCGGCGGTCTAGCACAGATACGCAGTATTTT.

The chain has TRBV2 and TRBJ1-2; 8 bases map to TRBD1. V shed 11 bases and J 8 bases; nucleotides not matched to a gene: 19. CDR1 and CDR2 from the germline V gene are SNHLY and FYNNEI. The CDR3 is made up of 15 amino acids. The CDR3 sequence: CALISSGQGPVGYTF. CDR3 nucleotide sequence: TGTGCCCTTATTTCCTCAGGACAGGGCCCGGTCGGCTACACCTTC.

The DNA for the CDR3 is TGTGCCAGCAGCCTTCTACGGGGAAGCTCCTACAATGAGCAGTTCTTC. It is translated as CASSLLRGSSYNEQFF. The chain joins TRBV7-9 to TRBJ2-1; D is possibly TRBD2 (5 bases). The length of the CDR3 is 16 residues. V gave up 5 bases and J gave up 0 bases, with 14 bases separating them. Germline V gene sequence: CDR1 SEHNR, CDR2 FQNEAQ (reference sequence).

V and J are TRBV6-2 or TRBV6-3 and TRBJ2-5, with D unclear. The CDR3 runs to 12 residues. Trimming pared 5 bases from V and 2 bases from J, leaving 6 bases between. Germline CDR1 reads MNHEY; CDR2 reads SVGEGT. The CDR3 DNA reads as TGTGCCAGCAGTAGGCGGCAAGAGACCCAGTACTTC. Protein sequence: CASSRRQETQYF.

The V call is TRBV28, the J call TRBJ2-7; 16 bases match TRBD2. CDR1 MDHEN and CDR2 SYDVKM come from the germline V gene. After removal of 1 base from V and 4 bases from J, the junction contained 22 bases not matched to a gene. The CDR3 sequence is 23 residues long. CDR3 loop: CASSLSRGLAGGFRVPTPYEQYF. The CDR3 nucleotides read TGTGCCAGCAGTTTATCGCGGGGACTAGCGGGAGGGTTCCGGGTACCCACCCCGTACGAGCAGTACTTC.

This chain links TRBV6-5 with TRBJ1-5, with a possible D match to TRBD1 (6 bases). This CDR3 is 13 amino acids long. Trimming cost V 8 bases and J 3 bases, with 11 bases left between them. Germline V lookup: CDR1 MNHEY, CDR2 SVGAGI. CDR3 amino acids: CASATGPNQPQHF. The CDR3 nucleotides read TGTGCCAGCGCTACAGGGCCCAATCAGCCCCAGCATTTT.

This chain uses TRBV29-1 with TRBJ1-2; tentatively, D is TRBD1 (6 bases). Germline CDR1 reads SQVTM; CDR2 reads ANQGSEA. Trimming took off 6 bases at V and 4 bases at J, with 12 bases between the two ends. This CDR3 comprises 12 residues. The CDR3 reads CSVKGQSYGYTF. The DNA of the CDR3 is TGCAGCGTAAAAGGACAGTCCTATGGCTACACCTTC.

CDR3 residues: CATSLRGNTEAFF. The CDR3 bases are TGTGCCACCAGCCTCCGCGGGAACACTGAAGCTTTCTTT. The rearrangement links TRBV15 to TRBJ1-1, with D unresolved. V was pared by 5 bases and J by 1 base, with 8 bases between. The CDR3 totals 13 residues. Germline V CDR1 and CDR2: LNHNV, YYDKDF (reference sequence).